This T cell receptor beta chain is from a study of T cell changes during pregnancy in multiple sclerosis. Assay used: immunoSEQ multiplex PCR; TCRdb lists only in-frame clones, some missing. The table includes 55,000 to 65,000 clones, roughly 93% detected once. The sequence was obtained from a female donor with multiple sclerosis, enrolled in a pregnancy study. The sequencing here drew on peripheral blood, taken after pregnancy.

The CDR3 DNA sequence: TGTGCCAGCAGTGAAGACTCTAACTCCTACAATGAGCAGTTCTTC. As protein: CASSEDSNSYNEQFF. The V call is TRBV2, the J call TRBJ2-1; D is unresolved. Germline lookup yields CDR1 SNHLY and CDR2 FYNNEI. This CDR3 has 15 residues. Trimming took off 1 base at V and 0 bases at J, with 7 bases between the two ends.